This entry features one T cell receptor (beta chain) sequence. The antigen remains unidentified. Between the trimmed V and J ends, which lost 0 bases and 0 bases, there was a span of 10 bases. The germline gives CDR1 SGHDT, CDR2 YYEEEE. CDR3 length: 16 residues. TCRdb ran MiXCR on the reads and lists one entry per CDR3 protein. The data show about 890,000 distinct CDR3 sequences, about 33% seen once. This record belongs to a study of T cell repertoires in cytomegalovirus infection. Turning to the study itself: In public TCR beta signatures, there were indications of both CMV infection and matching HLA type.

The J gene is TRBJ2-4, the V gene TRBV5-6; D not resolved. This clonotype originated in a human donor in good health (CMV status not recorded). Some clones in this sample may be carry-over from other donors' samples. The sample consisted of cultured CD8+ T cells from PBMCs, taken from culture after CMV antigen stimulation. CDR3 sequence (DNA): TGTGCCAGCAGCTTGGTAAGCTGGGGAGCCAAAAACATTCAGTACTTC. It yields the protein CASSLVSWGAKNIQYF.